These 28 T cell receptor beta chains share one sample of origin, sequenced in a study of blood T cell repertoires in COVID-19. Assay: immunoSEQ multiplex PCR; the TCRdb copy retains only in-frame clones and omits some. The data show 110,000 or so clones, approximately 85% seen once. Material for sequencing was peripheral blood. The receptor source for this set is a man aged 50 to 59 with acute or convalescent COVID-19.

In its sample, this clone was seen once. The chain has TRBV11-3 and TRBJ1-1; D is unclear. The CDR3 totals 12 residues. Trimming took off 1 base at V and 8 bases at J, with 8 bases between the two ends. Germline V gene lookup returns CDR1 SGHNT and CDR2 YENEEA. In nucleotides, the CDR3 is TGTGCCAGCAGCTTAGTGCAGGCCGAAGCTTTCTTT. Protein: CASSLVQAEAFF.

This clone showed up just once. The chain carries TRBV2 and TRBJ1-2, with unresolved D. The germline CDR1 and CDR2 sequences are SNHLY and FYNNEI. The CDR3 loop spans 13 amino acids. Between the trimmed V and J ends, which lost 3 bases and 8 bases, there was a span of 13 bases. The chain's CDR3 is CASSEWLAGGYTF. In nucleotides, the CDR3 is TGTGCCAGCAGTGAGTGGTTGGCAGGCGGCTACACCTTC.

This clone was recorded only once. The rearrangement uses TRBV10-2 and TRBJ1-6, with D possibly being TRBD1 (5 bases). Germline V gene data show CDR1 as WSHSY and CDR2 as SAAADI. The CDR3 is made up of 18 amino acids. V lost 3 bases, J lost 7 bases, and 22 bases lay in between. Written as DNA, the CDR3 is TGCGCCAGCAGTGAAGACTTAAATCCAGGGTCTTGGAATTCACCCCTCCACTTT. Amino acid sequence: CASSEDLNPGSWNSPLHF.

V usage is TRBV7-8 and J usage is TRBJ1-3; D call uncertain. The germline CDR1 and CDR2 sequences are SGHVS and FQNEAQ. V was pared by 3 bases and J by 0 bases, with 12 bases between. The CDR3 has 16 amino acids. For the CDR3, the DNA is TGTGCCAGCAGCTTTAGGACCCGGGACTCTGGAAACACCATATATTTT. This encodes CASSFRTRDSGNTIYF.

The chain joins TRBV7-9 to TRBJ2-7, with D perhaps TRBD1 (5 bases). CDR1 and CDR2 from the germline V gene are SEHNR and FQNEAQ (reference sequence). Trimming shortened V by 5 bases and J by 5 bases, and 16 bases separated the two germline ends. The CDR3 is 14 amino acids. The CDR3 DNA sequence: TGTGCCAGCAGCGTTCAGGGATCCTCAAACGAGCAGTACTTC. Its translation: CASSVQGSSNEQYF.

To note about this clone: At one end the junction does not follow the germline gene, possibly because of a read error. The genes are TRBV30 and TRBJ1-5, with a weak D call TRBD1 (6 bases). CDR3 size: 13 residues. Germline loops: CDR1 GTSNPN, CDR2 SVGIG (reference sequence). Here the CDR3 DNA reads TGTGCGTGGACTTGGGGGCTTGGTCAGCCCCAGCATTTT. It codes for CAWTWGLGQPQHF.

The chain joins TRBV11-1 to TRBJ2-5; 7 bases agree with TRBD2. After removal of 5 bases from V and 5 bases from J, the junction contained 11 bases not matched to a gene. Germline V gene lookup returns CDR1 SGHAT and CDR2 FQDESV (reference sequence). This CDR3 has 15 residues. CDR3 sequence reads: CASSVQRGLGETQYF. In nucleotides, the CDR3 is TGTGCCAGCAGCGTCCAGCGGGGCCTCGGGGAGACCCAGTACTTC.

This chain uses TRBV7-8 with TRBJ2-1; TRBD2 is a possible D gene (5 bases). Trimming stripped 1 base from V and 4 bases from J, with 8 bases between. The CDR3 runs 14 residues. The V gene's germline CDR1 is SGHVS and CDR2 FQNEAQ. The CDR3 bases are TGTGCCAGCAGCTTAGGACTATATTACAATGAGCAGTTCTTC. It encodes CASSLGLYYNEQFF.

The chain couples TRBV9 to TRBJ1-2; D remains unclear. The length of the CDR3 is 15 residues. Per germline, CDR1 SGDLS and CDR2 YYNGEE. Trimming removed 0 bases at V and 6 bases at J, with 15 bases between. The CDR3 nucleotides are TGTGCCAGCAGCGTAGGAGGTCGGCTTGAGGATGGCTACACCTTC. This encodes CASSVGGRLEDGYTF.

The V call is TRBV19, the J call TRBJ1-5; 9 bases match TRBD1. The CDR3 totals 15 residues. Per the germline V gene, CDR1 is LNHDA and CDR2 is SQIVND (reference sequence). V was clipped by 7 bases and J by 6 bases; unmatched bases: 10. CDR3 residues: CASTRRTGAGQPQHF. In DNA, the CDR3 is TGTGCCAGTACCCGGCGGACAGGGGCGGGTCAGCCCCAGCATTTT.

V gene TRBV27 combines with J gene TRBJ1-1, with unresolved D. V lost 7 bases, J lost 5 bases, and 8 bases lay in between. This CDR3 is built from 11 residues. Looked up from germline, CDR1 is MNHEY and CDR2 is SMNVEV (reference sequence). The CDR3 region has the DNA TGTGCCAGCAATCGGGGAACTGAAGCTTTCTTT. Its protein product is CASNRGTEAFF.

The rearrangement links TRBV28 to TRBJ2-1, with TRBD2 as a possible D gene (8 bases). The germline V and J ends were trimmed by 6 bases and 7 bases, with 22 bases remaining between them. Germline CDR1 is MDHEN and CDR2 is SYDVKM. This CDR3 region has 16 residues. DNA for the CDR3: TGTGCCAGCAGGACCTTAGCGGGACTCAGGGGGAATGAGCAGTTCTTC. It translates to CASRTLAGLRGNEQFF.

The V gene is TRBV28, the J gene TRBJ2-3; D call uncertain. Trimming shortened V by 2 bases and J by 5 bases, and 8 bases separated the two germline ends. Germline V gives CDR1 MDHEN, CDR2 SYDVKM. The length of the CDR3 is 13 residues. Here the CDR3 reads CASSLRVGDTQYF. The CDR3 DNA reads TGTGCCAGCAGTTTACGGGTGGGAGATACGCAGTATTTT.

V and J are TRBV24-1 and TRBJ2-5; tentatively, D is TRBD1 (5 bases). This CDR3 region has 13 residues. Trimming left V 10 bases short and J 4 bases short, with 15 bases between. Germline V gene sequence: CDR1 KGHDR, CDR2 SFDVKD. The CDR3 bases are TGTGCCACGCGTGGCAGGGAAGGAGAGACCCAGTACTTC. Translated: CATRGREGETQYF.

This chain connects TRBV5-1 to TRBJ1-3; 8 bases agree with TRBD1. V trimming: 1 base; J trimming: 1 base; junction bases outside the gene matches: 4. Germline CDR1 and CDR2: SGHRS and YFSETQ. The CDR3 length is 16 residues. The CDR3 DNA sequence: TGCGCCAGCAGCTTGCAGGGACAGGCATCTGGAAACACCATATATTTT. Its translation: CASSLQGQASGNTIYF.

The chain has TRBV11-2 and TRBJ1-6; D is possibly TRBD1 (6 bases). V dropped 2 bases and J dropped 10 bases, with 12 bases sitting between them. The germline CDR1 and CDR2 sequences are SGHAT and FQNNGV. The CDR3 runs 14 residues. CDR3 protein: CASSLHRAGSPLHF. CDR3 sequence (DNA): TGTGCCAGCAGCTTACACAGGGCTGGGTCACCCCTCCACTTT.

In nucleotides, the CDR3 is TGCGCCAGCAGCTTGGGTGTCGACTATGGCTACACCTTC. This translates into CASSLGVDYGYTF. The V gene is TRBV5-1, the J gene TRBJ1-2; D remains ambiguous. CDR3 length equals 13 residues. Germline CDR1 SGHRS, CDR2 YFSETQ. The germline V and J ends were trimmed by 0 bases and 3 bases, with 6 bases remaining between them.

This clone has just a few counts. The chain has TRBV11-2 and TRBJ2-2; D remains unclear. The ends were cut back, 4 bases at V and 1 base at J, with 13 bases in the middle. CDR3 length: 16 amino acids. Germline V CDR1 and CDR2: SGHAT, FQNNGV. The CDR3 DNA follows: TGTGCCAGCAGCTATAGAGGCAGCGTGAACACCGGGGAGCTGTTTTTT. Translated, it gives CASSYRGSVNTGELFF.

This chain connects TRBV7-2 to TRBJ2-1; D ambiguous. Per germline, CDR1 SGHTA and CDR2 FQGNSA. The CDR3 totals 13 residues. V was cut by 3 bases and J by 8 bases, with 11 bases left in between. The CDR3 DNA is TGTGCCAGCAGCTTGTCGCTGCCGGATGAGCAGTTCTTC. Translating gives CASSLSLPDEQFF.

The chain has TRBV25-1 and TRBJ2-5; D not resolved. Trimming removed 5 bases from V and 2 bases from J, with 12 bases in between. The length of the CDR3 is 14 residues. The germline CDR1 and CDR2 sequences are MGHDK and SYGVNS. The DNA for the CDR3 is TGTGCCAGCAGTCCCACCATCGGGCAAGAGACCCAGTACTTC. Its translation: CASSPTIGQETQYF.

V usage is TRBV7-3 and J usage is TRBJ2-5, with D unresolved. This CDR3 has 13 amino acids. Trimming pared 2 bases from V and 2 bases from J, leaving 6 bases between. CDR1 is SGHTA, CDR2 FQGTGA, per germline. The CDR3 loop reads CASSLGPQETQYF. In DNA, the CDR3 is TGTGCCAGCAGCTTAGGGCCACAAGAGACCCAGTACTTC.

The J gene is TRBJ1-5, the V gene TRBV5-1; 9 bases are a match to TRBD1. This CDR3 region has 15 residues. CDR1 SGHRS and CDR2 YFSETQ come from the germline V gene. Losses at the gene ends were 0 bases for V and 2 bases for J; bases not matched to a gene: 0. The DNA for the CDR3 is TGCGCCAGCAGCTTGGGGGACAGGGGCAATCAGCCCCAGCATTTT. Its protein product is CASSLGDRGNQPQHF.

The rearrangement uses TRBV29-1 and TRBJ2-5; TRBD2 matches 8 bases. With 4 bases clipped from V and 4 bases from J, the junction kept 8 bases outside the gene matches. From germline, CDR1 is SQVTM and CDR2 ANQGSEA. This CDR3 spans 14 amino acids. The DNA of the CDR3 is TGCAGCGTTGTTAGGCTAGCGGGTACAGAGACCCAGTACTTC. It is translated as CSVVRLAGTETQYF.

This chain's CDR3 is CASTDGVYEQYF. CDR3 sequence (DNA): TGTGCCAGCACCGACGGGGTGTACGAGCAGTACTTC. The chain has TRBV25-1 and TRBJ2-7; D is perhaps TRBD2 (5 bases). The CDR3 loop spans 12 amino acids. Germline V gives CDR1 MGHDK, CDR2 SYGVNS. Trimming pared 7 bases from V and 4 bases from J, leaving 11 bases between.

This chain joins TRBV11-3 and TRBJ2-1, with 7 bases lining up with TRBD2. Trimming at V came to 1 base and at J to 5 bases, leaving 8 bases not matched to a gene. The CDR3 is 16 amino acids. Germline CDR1 is SGHNT and CDR2 is YENEEA. The CDR3 spells CASSLGTGLRNNEQFF. The CDR3 DNA reads TGTGCCAGCAGCTTAGGGACGGGACTAAGGAACAATGAGCAGTTCTTC.

The sample holds one count of this clone. V usage is TRBV3-1 (or the pseudogene TRBV3-2) and J usage is TRBJ1-5; tentatively, D is TRBD1 (6 bases). V was clipped by 4 bases and J by 0 bases, with 13 bases between them. The CDR3 covers 16 residues. CDR1 is LGHDT, CDR2 YNNKEL, per germline (reference sequence). The CDR3 region is CASSPGHSYSNQPQHF. CDR3 nucleotide sequence: TGTGCCAGCAGCCCGGGACACTCCTATAGCAATCAGCCCCAGCATTTT.

This chain's CDR3 is CSAAGQGLDYNTEAFF. The CDR3 bases are TGCAGCGCAGCCGGACAGGGACTCGATTATAACACTGAAGCTTTCTTT. The chain recombines TRBV29-1 with TRBJ1-1, with 8 bases aligning to TRBD1. The CDR3 has 16 amino acids. V shed 7 bases and J 2 bases; nucleotides not matched to a gene: 15. Germline CDR1 SQVTM, CDR2 ANQGSEA.

The rearrangement uses TRBV9 and TRBJ2-3, with D possibly matching TRBD2 (6 bases). This CDR3 region has 15 residues. V lost 2 bases, J lost 0 bases, and 10 bases lay in between. The germline CDR1 and CDR2 sequences are SGDLS and YYNGEE. The CDR3 sequence is CASSVASVSTDTQYF. Here the CDR3 DNA reads TGTGCCAGCAGCGTGGCTAGCGTCAGCACAGATACGCAGTATTTT. Drawing the rest from reference TRBV9 and TRBJ2-3, the complete variable domain is DSGVTQTPKHLITATGQRVTLRCSPRSGDLSVYWYQQSLDQGLQFLIQYYNGEERAKGNILERFSAQQFPDLHSELNLSSLELGDSALYFCASSVASVSTDTQYFGPGTRLTVL.